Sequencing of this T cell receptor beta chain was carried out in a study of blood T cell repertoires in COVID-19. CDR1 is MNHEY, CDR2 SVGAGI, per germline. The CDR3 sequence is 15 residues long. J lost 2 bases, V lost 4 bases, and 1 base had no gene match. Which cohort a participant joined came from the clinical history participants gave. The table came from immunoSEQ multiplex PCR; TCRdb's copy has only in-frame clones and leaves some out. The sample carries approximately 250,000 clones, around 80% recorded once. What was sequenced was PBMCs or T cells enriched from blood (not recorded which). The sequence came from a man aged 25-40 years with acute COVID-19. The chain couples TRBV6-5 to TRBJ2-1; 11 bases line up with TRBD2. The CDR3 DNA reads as TGTGCCAGCAGTTTGACTAGCGGGACCTACAATGAGCAGTTCTTC. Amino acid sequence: CASSLTSGTYNEQFF.